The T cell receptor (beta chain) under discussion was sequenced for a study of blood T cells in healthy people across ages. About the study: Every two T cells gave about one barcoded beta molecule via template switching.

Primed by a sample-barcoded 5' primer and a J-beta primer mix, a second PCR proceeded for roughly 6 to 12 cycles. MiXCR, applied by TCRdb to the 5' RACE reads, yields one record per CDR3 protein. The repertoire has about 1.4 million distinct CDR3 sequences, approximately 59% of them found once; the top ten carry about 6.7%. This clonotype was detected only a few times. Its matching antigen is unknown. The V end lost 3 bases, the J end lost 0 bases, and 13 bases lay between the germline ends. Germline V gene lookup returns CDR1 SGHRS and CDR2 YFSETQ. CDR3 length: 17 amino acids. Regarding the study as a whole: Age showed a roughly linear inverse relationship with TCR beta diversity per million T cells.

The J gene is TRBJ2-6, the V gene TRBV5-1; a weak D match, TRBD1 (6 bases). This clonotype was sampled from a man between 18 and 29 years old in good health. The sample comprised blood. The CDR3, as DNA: TGCGCCAGCAGCTACCTGACAGGATTCTCTGGGGCCAACGTCCTGACTTTC. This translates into CASSYLTGFSGANVLTF. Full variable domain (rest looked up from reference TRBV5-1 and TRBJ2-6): KAGVTQTPRYLIKTRGQQVTLSCSPISGHRSVSWYQQTPGQGLQFLFEYFSETQRNKGNFPGRFSGRQFSNSRSEMNVSTLELGDSALYLCASSYLTGFSGANVLTFGAGSRLTVL.